This TCR beta chain was captured in a study of long-term antiretroviral therapy in people with HIV. On the study more broadly: About a decade before 2015, the earliest samples were taken when ART was typically delayed.

The run of the v3.0 immunoSEQ assay was at survey level. The data were produced by immunoSEQ multiplex PCR, yet TCRdb's version contains in-frame clones alone and is incomplete. This sample yields approximately 27,000 clones, of which 90% to 95% are seen a single time; 4.2% belongs to the top ten. CDR1 and CDR2 (germline): MDHEN, SYDVKM. There are 18 residues in the CDR3. V dropped 5 bases and J dropped 2; count of bases not matched to a gene: 15. Each HIV participant was treated in the United States. Cryopreserved PBMC, at roughly 0.85-11 million per sample, were present before DNA extraction. Material: unsorted PBMCs, obtained 3.1 years after starting antiretroviral therapy. The chain joins TRBV28 to TRBJ1-5, with 7 bases lining up with TRBD1. The source is a young man with HIV. This chain's CDR3 is CASSPMTISGTGNQPQHF. In DNA form, the CDR3 reads TGTGCCAGCAGTCCTATGACTATCTCCGGGACAGGCAATCAGCCCCAGCATTTT.